This TCR beta chain is drawn from a study of beta chain features in type 1 diabetes. CD45RO/CCR7/CD25/CD127/CD95/CD27 sorting isolated CD4+ naive, central memory, regulatory and stem cell-like memory cells. Study-wide points: Whether TCRB rearrangement is influenced by HLA type went unresolved here.

A few counts support this clone. Its specificity is not known. cDNA synthesis used the whole RNA isolate, giving expressed TCRB sequences. Naive, central memory and regulatory T cell samples came to a mean of roughly 3.6 million reads. Sequencing used immunoSEQ multiplex PCR; TCRdb keeps in-frame clones, though not all of them. The top ten hold approximately 0.015% of the sample, which has about 360,000 clones, 10% to 15% seen once. The TCR originated in a man younger than 30 in good health. Source material: naive CD4+ T cells from blood.

The CDR3 nucleotides read TGCGCCAGCAGCTTGGTGACAGGGACTGAAGCTTTCTTT. It yields the protein CASSLVTGTEAFF. The chain combines TRBV5-1 with TRBJ1-1; TRBD1 agrees at 7 bases. The V segment lost 0 bases and the J segment 5 bases; nucleotides outside the gene matches: 1. From germline, CDR1 is SGHRS and CDR2 YFSETQ. This CDR3 is 13 amino acids long.